This T cell receptor beta chain was sequenced for a study of blood T cell repertoires in COVID-19. Background on the study: T cells, B-cell-depleted T cells, or PBMCs supplied cDNA or gDNA.

Trimming took 5 bases from V and 1 from J, leaving 10 bases between them. This CDR3 is built from 14 residues. The germline CDR1 and CDR2 sequences are SGHTA and FQGTGA. Per the original data handling: Amplification of reference gene primers provided the estimated nucleated cell counts. The table came from immunoSEQ multiplex PCR; TCRdb's copy has only in-frame clones and leaves some out. The DNA gave D and trimming, while V, J and clone size come from that table. In the table there are 250,000 or so clones, around 89% of which are singletons. Sequences were obtained from PBMCs or T cells enriched from blood (not recorded which). This chain connects TRBV7-3 to TRBJ2-3, with TRBD2 as a possible D gene (5 bases). The TCR comes from a man over 45 who had been exposed to COVID-19. The CDR3 sequence: CASSQRHRTDTQYF. The CDR3 region has the DNA TGTGCCAGCAGCCAGCGGCATCGCACAGATACGCAGTATTTT.